This TCR beta chain came from a study of blood T cell repertoires in COVID-19. Whole-study context: COVID-19 samples collected from the United States, Italy and Spain covered acute and convalescent phases. T cells, B-cell-depleted T cells, or PBMCs provided the cDNA or gDNA that served as material.

This clone has more than one count but fewer than ten. Per the original methods: Amplification with reference gene primers provided the estimates of nucleated cell counts. Method: immunoSEQ multiplex PCR; TCRdb's copy keeps in-frame clones and lacks some. D and trimming come from the DNA, and the V and J calls and clone size come from that table. The sample holds over 60,000 clones, roughly 80% seen once. With V trimmed by 2 bases and J by 4 bases, 1 base remained unmatched. Germline V gives CDR1 MNHNS, CDR2 SASEGT. There are 13 residues in the CDR3. This clonotype was obtained from a human donor in a cohort sampled during active COVID-19. Input material: peripheral blood. The chain uses TRBV6-1 and TRBJ1-2; TRBD1 matches 7 bases. CDR3 residues: CASSEQGVYGYTF. For the CDR3, the DNA is TGTGCCAGCAGTGAACAGGGGGTCTATGGCTACACCTTC.